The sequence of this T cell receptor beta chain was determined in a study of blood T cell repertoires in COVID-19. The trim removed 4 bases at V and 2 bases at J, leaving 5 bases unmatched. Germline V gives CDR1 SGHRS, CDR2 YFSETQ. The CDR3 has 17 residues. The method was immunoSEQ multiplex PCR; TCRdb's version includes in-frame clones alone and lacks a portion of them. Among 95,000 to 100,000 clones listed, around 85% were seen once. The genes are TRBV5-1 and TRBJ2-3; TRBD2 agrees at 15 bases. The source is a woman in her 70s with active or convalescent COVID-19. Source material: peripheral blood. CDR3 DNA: TGCGCCAGCAGCCGGACTAGCGGGGGGGCCGTCACAGATACGCAGTATTTT. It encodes CASSRTSGGAVTDTQYF.